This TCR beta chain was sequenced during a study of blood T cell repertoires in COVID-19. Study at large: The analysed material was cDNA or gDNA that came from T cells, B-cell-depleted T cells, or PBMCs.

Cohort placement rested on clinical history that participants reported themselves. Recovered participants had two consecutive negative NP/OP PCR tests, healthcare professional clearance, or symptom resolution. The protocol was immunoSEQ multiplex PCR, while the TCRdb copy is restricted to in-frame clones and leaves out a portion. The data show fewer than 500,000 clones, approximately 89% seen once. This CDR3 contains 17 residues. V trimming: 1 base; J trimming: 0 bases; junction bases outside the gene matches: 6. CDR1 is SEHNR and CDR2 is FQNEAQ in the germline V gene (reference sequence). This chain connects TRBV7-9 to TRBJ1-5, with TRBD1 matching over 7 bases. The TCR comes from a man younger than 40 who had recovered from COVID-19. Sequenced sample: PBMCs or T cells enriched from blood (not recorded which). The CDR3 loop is CASSLVFGTDSNQPQHF. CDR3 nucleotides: TGTGCCAGCAGCTTAGTTTTTGGGACAGATAGCAATCAGCCCCAGCATTTT.